These 22 T cell receptor beta chains originate from one sample sequenced in a study of cytomegalovirus exposure and HLA in healthy donors. With 60 Vbeta and 13 Jbeta primers, the PCR was carried out. Data came from immunoSEQ multiplex PCR; TCRdb stores just in-frame clones and leaves some out. The sample lists tens of thousands of clones, almost 70% seen once, with around 3.9% in the top ten. Sequenced sample: PBMCs. The receptors here all came from a man aged 40-55 years in good health and CMV-seronegative.

The gene calls are TRBV19 and TRBJ2-6; D gene ambiguous. Germline V gives CDR1 LNHDA, CDR2 SQIVND (reference sequence). V lost 5 bases, J lost 0 bases, and 8 bases lay in between. The CDR3 consists of 15 residues. The CDR3 sequence is CASSFGASGANVLTF. The CDR3 region has the DNA TGTGCCAGTAGTTTCGGAGCCTCTGGGGCCAACGTCCTGACTTTC. Using reference TRBV19 and TRBJ2-6 for the parts outside the CDR3, the full variable domain is DGGITQSPKYLFRKEGQNVTLSCEQNLNHDAMYWYRQDPGQGLRLIYYSQIVNDFQKGDIAEGYSVSREKKESFPLTVTSAQKNPTAFYLCASSFGASGANVLTFGAGSRLTVL.

The CDR3 region is CSVEDQNTEAFF. The CDR3 DNA reads as TGCAGCGTTGAAGATCAGAACACTGAAGCTTTCTTT. The rearrangement uses TRBV29-1 and TRBJ1-1, with no clear D. This CDR3 has 12 amino acids. The germline gives CDR1 SQVTM, CDR2 ANQGSEA. The ends were cut back, 0 bases at V and 1 base at J, with 3 bases in the middle.

A few counts support this clone. CDR3 amino acids: CASSSHRGTEAFF. The CDR3 coding sequence is TGTGCCAGCAGCTCTCACAGGGGAACTGAAGCTTTCTTT. V gene TRBV7-8 combines with J gene TRBJ1-1; 7 nucleotides align to TRBD1. CDR3 length equals 13 residues. Germline V gives CDR1 SGHVS, CDR2 FQNEAQ. V lost 4 bases and J lost 5; bases outside the gene matches: 4.

V and J are TRBV30 and TRBJ2-7, with 7 bases identical to TRBD2. The J segment lost 6 bases and the V segment lost 4 bases, leaving 3 bases of the junction unmatched. Germline V gives CDR1 GTSNPN, CDR2 SVGIG (reference sequence). The CDR3 has 11 residues. CDR3 coding DNA: TGTGCCTGGACTACGGGAGGCGAGCAGTACTTC. Protein product: CAWTTGGEQYF.

The chain couples TRBV7-6 to TRBJ2-1; maybe TRBD2 (5 bases). Germline CDR1 is SGHVS and CDR2 is FNYEAQ. The CDR3 runs to 11 residues. V shed 3 bases and J shed 9 bases, with 6 bases lying between them. The CDR3 DNA follows: TGTGCCAGCAGCTTGGCGGGTGAGCAGTTCTTC. Translation gives CASSLAGEQFF.

The chain recombines TRBV6-5 with TRBJ1-1; D may be TRBD1 (5 bases). The germline CDR1 and CDR2 sequences are MNHEY and SVGAGI. V lost 7 bases and J lost 0, with 9 bases in between. The CDR3 runs to 13 residues. CDR3 coding DNA: TGTGCCAGCATTCAGGGCCTGAACACTGAAGCTTTCTTT. As protein: CASIQGLNTEAFF.

This clone was seen a few times. The V and J genes are TRBV2 and TRBJ1-1, with no clear D. Germline CDR1 is SNHLY and CDR2 is FYNNEI. This CDR3 comprises 16 residues. Trimming removed 7 bases from V and 4 bases from J, with 22 bases in between. CDR3 coding DNA: TGTGCCAGCACCGAGCTAAAAGCAGGTGAACCCACTGAAGCTTTCTTT. Translation: CASTELKAGEPTEAFF.

The gene calls are TRBV5-6 and TRBJ1-6; D call uncertain. CDR3 length: 13 amino acids. V lost 2 bases, J lost 4 bases, and 4 bases lay in between. Germline CDR1 SGHDT, CDR2 YYEEEE. CDR3 sequence: CASSFVYNSPLHF. In DNA, the CDR3 is TGTGCCAGCAGCTTTGTATATAATTCACCCCTCCACTTT. The whole variable domain, remainder taken from reference TRBV5-6 and TRBJ1-6, is DAGVTQSPTHLIKTRGQQVTLRCSPKSGHDTVSWYQQALGQGPQFIFQYYEEEERQRGNFPDRFSGHQFPNYSSELNVNALLLGDSALYLCASSFVYNSPLHFGNGTRLTVT.

A single count supports this clone. The chain is built from TRBV4-3 and TRBJ1-1, with TRBD1 as a possible D gene (6 bases). V shed 0 bases and J shed 4 bases, with 12 bases lying between them. The CDR3 runs to 15 residues. From germline, CDR1 is LGHNA and CDR2 YSLEER. The CDR3 sequence is CASSQDRGGGTEAFF. Here the CDR3 DNA reads TGCGCCAGCAGCCAAGATCGGGGGGGCGGCACTGAAGCTTTCTTT.

In DNA, the CDR3 is TGTGCCAGCAGCTTACGCGCGGTGGCAGGGGACTATGGCTACACCTTC. This encodes CASSLRAVAGDYGYTF. The chain couples TRBV7-2 to TRBJ1-2; possibly TRBD1 for D (6 bases). CDR3 length: 16 amino acids. Germline-derived CDR1 and CDR2 are SGHTA and FQGNSA. V lost 2 bases and J lost 3, with 16 bases in between.

The V gene is TRBV2, the J gene TRBJ2-3, with TRBD1 identical over 9 bases. The CDR3 extends over 14 amino acids. Germline-derived CDR1 and CDR2 are SNHLY and FYNNEI. V gave up 6 bases and J gave up 1 base; unmatched junction bases: 2. The CDR3 coding sequence is TGTGCCAGCAGGGGGGACAGGGGCACAGATACGCAGTATTTT. Protein product: CASRGDRGTDTQYF. The full variable domain, rest sourced from reference TRBV2 and TRBJ2-3, is EPEVTQTPSHQVTQMGQEVILRCVPISNHLYFYWYRQILGQKVEFLVSFYNNEISEKSEIFDDQFSVERPDGSNFTLKIRSTKLEDSAMYFCASRGDRGTDTQYFGPGTRLTVL.

The J gene is TRBJ2-7, the V gene TRBV6-5, with D uncertain. The V end lost 8 bases, the J end lost 3 bases, and 8 bases lay between the germline ends. Germline V gene lookup returns CDR1 MNHEY and CDR2 SVGAGI. The CDR3 is 11 amino acids. The CDR3 protein is CASANIYEQYF. As DNA, the CDR3 is TGTGCCAGCGCGAATATCTACGAGCAGTACTTC.

The chain employs TRBV30 and TRBJ1-6, with D perhaps matching TRBD1 (5 bases). CDR3 length equals 16 residues. V dropped 0 bases and J dropped 7 bases, with 16 bases sitting between them. The germline gives CDR1 GTSNPN, CDR2 SVGIG (reference sequence). CDR3 sequence: CAWSVRPGGVNSPLHF. DNA for the CDR3: TGTGCCTGGAGTGTACGGCCGGGGGGGGTAAATTCACCCCTCCACTTT.

In its sample, this clone was seen many times. The genes are TRBV6-1 and TRBJ2-1, with 10 bases matching TRBD2. CDR3 length: 15 residues. Germline V gives CDR1 MNHNS, CDR2 SASEGT. The V segment lost 6 bases and the J segment 6 bases; nucleotides outside the gene matches: 8. For the CDR3, the DNA is TGTGCCAGCAGAATCAGCGGGGGGGAACCCAATGAGCAGTTCTTC. Translation: CASRISGGEPNEQFF.

The V gene is TRBV5-1, the J gene TRBJ2-2, with 11 positions matching TRBD1. With 3 bases clipped from V and 7 bases from J, the junction kept 5 bases outside the gene matches. Germline assignment: CDR1 SGHRS and CDR2 YFSETQ. The CDR3 has 15 amino acids. The CDR3 DNA sequence: TGCGCCAGCAGCTCTTCGGGACAGGGGGGCGGGGAGCTGTTTTTT. Its translation is CASSSSGQGGGELFF.

This chain links TRBV18 with TRBJ1-1, with a tentative D call TRBD1 (5 bases). Trimming stripped 4 bases from V and 3 bases from J, with 12 bases between. Germline values: CDR1 KGHSH, CDR2 LQKENI. The CDR3 runs to 14 residues. The CDR3 DNA reads TGTGCCAGCTCACAGCCAGGGTTGGACACTGAAGCTTTCTTT. Translating gives CASSQPGLDTEAFF.

The chain recombines TRBV9 with TRBJ2-3; TRBD2 matches 8 bases. J lost 0 bases, V lost 7 bases, and 4 bases had no gene match. The V gene's germline CDR1 is SGDLS and CDR2 YYNGEE. The CDR3 loop spans 14 amino acids. The CDR3 coding sequence is TGTGCCAGCGGCACTAGCGGTAGCACAGATACGCAGTATTTT. Its translation: CASGTSGSTDTQYF.

This clone was detected a few times. The chain couples TRBV7-9 to TRBJ1-1; D gene ambiguous. V was shortened by 1 base and J by 0 bases, with 9 bases between the two germline ends. Germline V gene data show CDR1 as SEHNR and CDR2 as FQNEAQ (reference sequence). The CDR3 extends over 15 amino acids. The DNA of the CDR3 is TGTGCCAGCAGCTTAGTCTACAGCATGAACACTGAAGCTTTCTTT. Translating it yields CASSLVYSMNTEAFF.

Comment on this clone: The sample holds other DNA sequences that translate to the same CDR3. The rearrangement uses TRBV9 and TRBJ1-5; tentatively, D is TRBD1 (6 bases). This CDR3 has 14 residues. Germline CDR1 and CDR2: SGDLS and YYNGEE. The ends were cut back, 0 bases at V and 2 bases at J, with 6 bases in the middle. The CDR3 sequence is CASSVGQGNQPQHF. The DNA of the CDR3 is TGTGCCAGCAGCGTAGGACAGGGCAATCAGCCCCAGCATTTT.

V is TRBV10-3 and J is TRBJ1-4, with D unclear. Deletions cut 3 bases from V and 3 bases from J, with 11 bases between. The CDR3 runs 15 residues. Germline V gene lookup returns CDR1 ENHRY and CDR2 SYGVKD. DNA for the CDR3: TGTGCCATCAGTGATGTGGGAGCCCCTAATGAAAAACTGTTTTTT. Translating gives CAISDVGAPNEKLFF.

This chain connects TRBV28 to TRBJ2-1, with 12 bases that match TRBD2. The ends lost 4 bases at V and 3 bases at J; junction bases unmatched: 4. Germline-derived CDR1 and CDR2 are MDHEN and SYDVKM. This CDR3 spans 16 amino acids. The CDR3 DNA reads as TGTGCCAGCAGTTCCGGGACTAGCGGGCTCTACAATGAGCAGTTCTTC. Its protein product is CASSSGTSGLYNEQFF.

This clone was observed a few times. This sequence joins TRBV6-4 and TRBJ2-2, with TRBD1 matching over 7 bases. The junction had 6 bases not matched to a gene; V was cut back by 4 bases and J by 7 bases. The CDR3 covers 14 residues. The germline gives CDR1 MRHNA, CDR2 SNTAGT. The CDR3, as DNA: TGTGCCAGCAGTGCCCGACAGGGCGGCGGGGAGCTGTTTTTT. Translation gives CASSARQGGGELFF.